This T cell receptor (beta chain) was identified during a study of OX40 agonist ivuxolimab in advanced cancers. The overall study: Patients were dosed intravenously with ivuxolimab at 0.01 to 10 mg/kg every 2 weeks. Study-wide points: Antigen specificity of clonally expanded peripheral T cells was not established. Certain nonresponders additionally had low normalized T-cell clonal expansion.

A remark on this clone: Its antigen is as yet unknown.

Only in-frame clones appear in the TCRdb table, and some are missing; sequencing was by immunoSEQ multiplex PCR. Of just under 95,000 clones listed, around 86% are singletons. People who had autoimmune disease history or systemic immunosuppression were excluded. In germline, CDR1 is SGHTA, CDR2 FQGNSA. This CDR3 comprises 14 residues. V gave up 2 bases and J gave up 10 bases, with 18 bases separating them. The TCR originated in an adult with an advanced solid tumor such as melanoma, head and neck, liver or kidney cancer. This chain uses TRBV7-2 with TRBJ2-7, with D maybe TRBD2 (7 bases). Sequenced here: CD4+ or CD8+ T cells sorted from blood, sampled in a trial of the OX40 agonist ivuxolimab. CDR3 DNA: TGTGCCAGCAGCTTATATGCAGGGGAGGGGCTTCAGTACTTC. Protein product: CASSLYAGEGLQYF.